The 21 T cell receptor beta chains listed next were all sequenced from one sample in a study of blood T cell repertoires in COVID-19. Clones were sequenced by immunoSEQ multiplex PCR, and TCRdb holds only the in-frame ones, with some missing. The data show some 59,000 clones, with 75% to 85% seen just once and approximately 4.9% held by the top ten. Sample: peripheral blood. The receptors come from a woman aged 55-70 years with acute or convalescent COVID-19.

This chain connects TRBV7-9 to TRBJ2-5; 9 bases align to TRBD1. CDR1 is SEHNR, CDR2 FQNEAQ, per germline (reference sequence). Trimming at V came to 5 bases and at J to 4 bases, leaving 8 bases not matched to a gene. The CDR3 consists of 15 residues. The CDR3 loop reads CASSAFTGGIETQYF. Here the CDR3 DNA reads TGTGCCAGCAGCGCGTTTACAGGGGGCATAGAGACCCAGTACTTC.

This chain links TRBV6-5 with TRBJ1-1; TRBD1 aligns across 9 bases. Germline-derived CDR1 and CDR2 are MNHEY and SVGAGI. J gave up 6 bases and V 2 bases, and 4 bases lay outside the gene matches. The CDR3 loop spans 14 amino acids. The CDR3: CASSYRGTGSEAFF. DNA for the CDR3: TGTGCCAGCAGTTACCGGGGGACAGGGTCTGAAGCTTTCTTT.

The genes are TRBV2 and TRBJ2-1; 7 nucleotides align to TRBD2. The CDR3 extends over 16 amino acids. In germline, CDR1 is SNHLY, CDR2 FYNNEI. Trimming cost V 6 bases and J 4 bases; bases outside gene matches: 12. As DNA, the CDR3 is TGTGCCAGCAGCGCCTTCGCGGGAGAACGTTACAATGAGCAGTTCTTC. This translates into CASSAFAGERYNEQFF.

The chain joins TRBV3-1 (or the pseudogene TRBV3-2) to TRBJ2-7, with D possibly matching TRBD2 (6 bases). Germline values: CDR1 LGHDT, CDR2 YNNKEL (reference sequence). The V end was cut by 1 base, the J end by 4 bases, with 17 bases between. CDR3 length equals 16 residues. CDR3 coding DNA: TGTGCCAGCAGCCAAGGTGGAGGGCCCAGCGAATACGAGCAGTACTTC. This codes for CASSQGGGPSEYEQYF.

V and J are TRBV18 and TRBJ2-1, with D maybe TRBD1 (6 bases). This CDR3 has 17 amino acids. Trimming took 4 bases from V and 0 from J, leaving 16 bases between them. CDR1 KGHSH and CDR2 LQKENI come from the germline V gene. The CDR3 region has the DNA TGTGCCAGCTCACTACAGGGCCACTCACCCTCCTACAATGAGCAGTTCTTC. Translated, it gives CASSLQGHSPSYNEQFF.

The CDR3 spells CASSSGPLAGGSYEQYF. CDR3 DNA sequence: TGTGCCAGCAGCTCAGGACCGCTAGCGGGGGGGTCCTACGAGCAGTACTTC. This chain links TRBV7-2 with TRBJ2-7, with 12 positions matching TRBD2. The CDR3 loop spans 17 amino acids. Germline CDR1 SGHTA, CDR2 FQGNSA. V trimming: 4 bases; J trimming: 1 base; junction bases outside the gene matches: 8.

The chain recombines TRBV6-5 with TRBJ2-3, with TRBD1 as a possible D gene (5 bases). V was cut by 8 bases and J by 6 bases, with 9 bases left in between. The CDR3 is made up of 11 amino acids. Germline values: CDR1 MNHEY, CDR2 SVGAGI. CDR3 sequence reads: CASRQRDTQYF. DNA of the CDR3: TGTGCCAGCCGACAGAGGGATACGCAGTATTTT.

The chain recombines TRBV7-3 with TRBJ1-2, with TRBD1 matching 8 bases. This CDR3 has 13 residues. The junction had 4 bases not matched to a gene; V was cut back by 3 bases and J by 7 bases. Germline V lookup: CDR1 SGHTA, CDR2 FQGTGA. CDR3 region: CASSLDRDGGYTF. CDR3 coding DNA: TGTGCCAGCAGCTTGGACAGGGATGGTGGCTACACCTTC. Combining the CDR3 with reference TRBV7-3 and TRBJ1-2 gives the whole variable domain GAGVSQTPSNKVTEKGKYVELRCDPISGHTALYWYRQSLGQGPEFLIYFQGTGAADDSGLPNDRFFAVRPEGSVSTLKIQRTERGDSAVYLCASSLDRDGGYTFGSGTRLTVV.

This clone appeared a few times. The CDR3 region is CASSAQGASFTDTQYF. The CDR3 region has the DNA TGTGCCAGCAGCGCACAGGGGGCTAGTTTTACAGATACGCAGTATTTT. The chain combines TRBV7-6 with TRBJ2-3; 9 bases fit TRBD1. J was trimmed by 3 bases and V by 5 bases; bases with no gene match: 9. The germline V gene encodes CDR1 SGHVS and CDR2 FNYEAQ. This CDR3 region has 16 residues. Full variable domain (rest looked up from reference TRBV7-6 and TRBJ2-3): GAGVSQSPRYKVTKRGQDVALRCDPISGHVSLYWYRQALGQGPEFLTYFNYEAQQDKSGLPNDRFSAERPEGSISTLTIQRTEQRDSAMYRCASSAQGASFTDTQYFGPGTRLTVL.

V usage is TRBV30 and J usage is TRBJ1-1; D is undetermined. V lost 2 bases, J lost 1 base, and 11 bases lay in between. Germline CDR1 GTSNPN, CDR2 SVGIG (reference sequence). CDR3 length equals 14 residues. CDR3 region: CAWSPLIPNTEAFF. For the CDR3, the DNA is TGTGCCTGGAGTCCCCTAATCCCGAACACTGAAGCTTTCTTT.

The rearrangement uses TRBV5-1 and TRBJ1-1; 7 positions match TRBD1. The CDR3 has 14 residues. The germline V gene encodes CDR1 SGHRS and CDR2 YFSETQ. J lost 0 bases, V lost 4 bases, and 3 bases had no gene match. The CDR3 is CASSLQGVNTEAFF. In DNA form, the CDR3 reads TGCGCCAGCAGCCTCCAGGGGGTGAACACTGAAGCTTTCTTT.

In its sample, this clone was seen a few times. This chain connects TRBV5-4 to TRBJ1-1, with D perhaps matching TRBD1 (5 bases). The V gene's germline CDR1 is SGHNT and CDR2 YYREEE (reference sequence). V was shortened by 3 bases and J by 1 base, with 10 bases between the two germline ends. The CDR3 length is 14 residues. CDR3 in DNA: TGTGCCAGCAGCTCTTACCAGGGGAACACTGAAGCTTTCTTT. Translating it yields CASSSYQGNTEAFF.

In DNA, the CDR3 is TGTGCCAGCAGCCAAGAACTGAAAAAGAGCTCTGGAAACACCATATATTTT. Protein product: CASSQELKKSSGNTIYF. The genes are TRBV3-1 (or the pseudogene TRBV3-2) and TRBJ1-3, with D uncertain. V was clipped by 0 bases and J by 0 bases, with 12 bases between them. Germline V lookup: CDR1 LGHDT, CDR2 YNNKEL (reference sequence). CDR3 length: 17 residues.

The chain carries TRBV13 and TRBJ1-2, with D unresolved. In germline, CDR1 is PRHDT, CDR2 FYEKMQ (reference sequence). This CDR3 has 13 residues. Trimming cost V 1 base and J 4 bases, with 7 bases left between them. This CDR3 reads CASSLEEIYGYTF. The CDR3 nucleotides read TGTGCCAGCAGCTTAGAGGAGATCTATGGCTACACCTTC.

A few counts support this clone. The chain employs TRBV7-6 and TRBJ1-4; no firm D call. Trimming stripped 11 bases from V and 6 bases from J, with 13 bases between. CDR3 length: 12 amino acids. Germline CDR1 and CDR2: SGHVS and FNYEAQ. The CDR3 spells CACGLTDEKLFF. The CDR3 DNA is TGTGCCTGTGGACTCACGGATGAAAAACTGTTTTTT.

This sequence joins TRBV3-1 (or the pseudogene TRBV3-2) and TRBJ2-1; 8 nucleotides line up with TRBD2. This CDR3 spans 16 amino acids. Germline CDR1 is LGHDT and CDR2 is YNNKEL (reference sequence). V shed 0 bases, J shed 9 bases, and the junction held 10 bases outside the gene matches. The CDR3, as DNA: TGTGCCAGCAGCCAAGATCCCCGGGGGGGCCGGGGTGAGCAGTTCTTC. Residues: CASSQDPRGGRGEQFF.

The gene calls are TRBV5-1 and TRBJ1-3, with no clear D. Germline CDR1 and CDR2: SGHRS and YFSETQ. Trimming removed 1 base from V and 0 bases from J, with 5 bases in between. This CDR3 spans 14 amino acids. Here the CDR3 reads CASSLPDSGNTIYF. The CDR3 bases are TGCGCCAGCAGCTTGCCAGACTCTGGAAACACCATATATTTT.

This chain uses TRBV6-5 with TRBJ1-2, with D possibly TRBD1 on 6 matching bases. The germline CDR1 and CDR2 sequences are MNHEY and SVGAGI. V was trimmed by 7 bases and J by 7 bases, leaving 13 bases between them. The length of the CDR3 is 12 residues. The CDR3 spells CASNRANFGYTF. The CDR3 coding sequence is TGTGCCAGCAACAGGGCCAATTTTGGCTACACCTTC.

The rearrangement joins TRBV19 to TRBJ1-5; D gene unclear. V lost 3 bases and J lost 2, with 14 bases in between. The germline CDR1 and CDR2 sequences are LNHDA and SQIVND (reference sequence). The length of the CDR3 is 16 residues. CDR3 amino acids: CASSIRGPSRNQPQHF. In nucleotides, the CDR3 is TGTGCCAGTAGTATTCGAGGGCCCTCTCGCAATCAGCCCCAGCATTTT.

This clone was observed a single time. This chain uses TRBV3-1 (or the pseudogene TRBV3-2) with TRBJ2-1; 11 nucleotides line up with TRBD2. The CDR3 length is 15 residues. V dropped 4 bases and J dropped 9; count of bases not matched to a gene: 8. Germline V CDR1 and CDR2: LGHDT, YNNKEL (reference sequence). The CDR3 coding sequence is TGTGCCAGCAGCCCCCGGGGTAGCGGGGGGGGTGAGCAGTTCTTC. Translated: CASSPRGSGGGEQFF.

The gene calls are TRBV19 and TRBJ2-2; D remains ambiguous. CDR3 length: 16 residues. V lost 6 bases, J lost 0 bases, and 14 bases lay in between. CDR1 is LNHDA and CDR2 is SQIVND in the germline V gene (reference sequence). CDR3 in amino acids: CASSTGAAANTGELFF. The CDR3 DNA reads TGTGCCAGTAGCACCGGTGCTGCCGCGAACACCGGGGAGCTGTTTTTT.